This T cell receptor beta chain was identified during a study of shared clonotypes between healthy human individuals. Points from the study as a whole: All-four-donor shared clonotypes had higher generation probabilities than non-shared clonotypes did. Richness estimates generally favored naive over memory subsets.

At the deep level, the assay was run. Assay used: immunoSEQ multiplex PCR; TCRdb lists only in-frame clones, some missing. The table has over a million clones, more than 95% seen once; the top ten hold 1% to 1.5%. CDR3 size: 13 residues. V lost 2 bases to trimming and J lost 9 bases, with 14 bases between them. CDR1 is WNHNN, CDR2 SYGVQD, per germline (reference sequence). In regard to this clone: What it recognizes is unknown.

Sequenced: naive CD4+ T cells sorted from blood. The sample's subset: CD45RA+ positively selected. J is TRBJ2-7 and V is TRBV10-1; no firm D call. The origin of this receptor is a man aged 30 to 39 in good health. The CDR3 coding sequence is TGCGCCAGCAGTGAGACGAGTTTGACCCCGCAGTACTTC. It yields the protein CASSETSLTPQYF.